Described below is a single TCR beta chain sequence and its context. Its target is unknown. The CDR3 sequence is 16 residues long. Germline loops: CDR1 MNHNY, CDR2 SVGAGI (reference sequence). The V segment lost 2 bases and the J segment 7 bases; nucleotides outside the gene matches: 11. Autoimmune disease history or systemic immunosuppression meant exclusion. The data belong to a study of OX40 agonist ivuxolimab in advanced cancers. Findings and limits, study-wide: Among the lowest peripheral clonal expansion occurred in 0.1-3.0 mg/kg partial responders. Clonal expansion was seen in CD4+ and CD8+ blood T cells by week 6 at 0.1 to 3.0 mg/kg. No determination was made of the antigen specificity of the expanded peripheral T cells.

This table comes from immunoSEQ multiplex PCR, and its TCRdb copy is limited to in-frame clones, with some not included. Among approximately 94,000 clones, around 89% were seen once, and the ten largest hold around 0.16%. V is TRBV6-6 and J is TRBJ1-3; 7 positions match TRBD1. This specimen was CD4+ or CD8+ T cells sorted from blood, taken in a trial of the OX40 agonist ivuxolimab. The source of this sequence is an adult with an advanced solid tumor such as melanoma, head and neck, liver or kidney cancer. This CDR3 reads CASSYRQGVIPNTIYF. CDR3 DNA: TGTGCCAGCAGTTACCGACAGGGAGTTATCCCGAACACCATATATTTT.